A selection of T cell receptor beta chains follows, all from one sample in a study of CD8+ T cells in alopecia areata. TCRdb's table, derived via immunoSEQ multiplex PCR, lists solely in-frame clones and lacks some. Of over 150,000 clones listed, 55% to 75% are singletons. Sequences were derived from CD4+ T cells sorted from blood, sampled at week 24, from a patient treated with tofacitinib. All receptors come from a human donor with alopecia areata. CDR3s include the opening cysteine and the closing phenylalanine or tryptophan. The order of the fields is J gene, V gene, CDR3 protein.

j_call: TRBJ1-3
v_call: TRBV4-2
cdr3_aa: CASQGVTGNTIYF

j_call: TRBJ2-6
v_call: TRBV4-1
cdr3_aa: CASSQVPPRGGPGANVLTF

j_call: TRBJ1-2
v_call: TRBV7-2
cdr3_aa: CASSLVTGGNYGYTF

j_call: TRBJ1-1
v_call: TRBV6-5
cdr3_aa: CASSYSIGTEAFF

j_call: TRBJ2-3
v_call: TRBV11-3
cdr3_aa: CASSLGSRGGQNTQYF

j_call: TRBJ2-7
v_call: TRBV5-1
cdr3_aa: CASSLPPGQGPSYEQYF

j_call: TRBJ1-2
v_call: TRBV5-1
cdr3_aa: CASSSQPGTAYGYTF

j_call: TRBJ1-2
v_call: TRBV2
cdr3_aa: CASSEGGLKIGYTF

j_call: TRBJ1-5
v_call: TRBV6-5
cdr3_aa: CASSSDSNQPQHF

j_call: TRBJ1-1
v_call: TRBV29-1
cdr3_aa: CSGKSTEAFF

j_call: TRBJ2-3
v_call: TRBV19
cdr3_aa: CASSISHRTDTQYF

j_call: TRBJ2-7
v_call: TRBV5-1
cdr3_aa: CASSRQGEQYF

j_call: TRBJ1-5
v_call: TRBV1
cdr3_aa: CTSSQNCEPQHF

j_call: TRBJ2-5
v_call: TRBV11-2
cdr3_aa: CASSLVRVRGETQYF

j_call: TRBJ2-7
v_call: TRBV9
cdr3_aa: CASSVDRAANTYEQYF

j_call: TRBJ2-3
v_call: TRBV6-5
cdr3_aa: CASRPGSYTDTQYF

j_call: TRBJ2-5
v_call: TRBV6-1
cdr3_aa: CASSVVREKETQYF

j_call: TRBJ1-2
v_call: TRBV6-5
cdr3_aa: CARGKDRVCYGYTF

j_call: TRBJ1-5
v_call: TRBV5-6
cdr3_aa: CASSVGTGDQPQHF

j_call: TRBJ1-1
v_call: TRBV5-6
cdr3_aa: CASRNRLEAFF

j_call: TRBJ2-3
v_call: TRBV30
cdr3_aa: CAWSGWSGTDTQYF

j_call: TRBJ2-7
v_call: TRBV18
cdr3_aa: CASSLQDAYEQYF

j_call: TRBJ1-6
v_call: TRBV6-6
cdr3_aa: CASSYLGSSNSPLHF

j_call: TRBJ2-6
v_call: TRBV4-2
cdr3_aa: CASSQEGSPGANVLTF

j_call: TRBJ2-7
v_call: TRBV7-6
cdr3_aa: CASSSRQGDRGEQYF

j_call: TRBJ1-6
v_call: TRBV5-1
cdr3_aa: CASSWDLQGGNSPLHF